Sequencing of this T cell receptor (beta chain) was carried out in a study of metastatic and nonmetastatic thyroid tumors. Whole-study context: Where malignant and benign thyroid patients were concerned, repertoires were compared across blood and tumor or nodule tissue.

Patients were all untreated before their thyroid surgery. Concerning this clone itself: The antigen is not known.

Original processing methods: Building a distant-metastasis classifier for papillary thyroid cancer drew on CDR3 differences across clinicopathological groups. TCRdb re-analyzed the PCR reads through MiXCR. The V and J calls follow TCRdb's processing rather than the paper's. The data hold 6,000 to 8,500 clones, with 27% observed a single time. Study observations and caveats: Malignant thyroid tumors reportedly exceeded benign nodules significantly in TCR beta diversity, with the difference appearing in blood and tumor.

CDR3 length: 14 residues. Trimming took off 6 bases at V and 2 bases at J, with 14 bases between the two ends. The source is a male donor with papillary thyroid cancer or a benign thyroid nodule (not recorded which). Some clones in this sample may be carry-over from other donors' samples. V usage is TRBV12-3 or TRBV12-4 and J usage is TRBJ2-7, with D unresolved. The specimen was adjacent normal tissue. The CDR3 DNA reads TGTGCCAGCAGCCCGGGTTTCGGAACCTACGAGCAGTACTTC. Its protein product is CASSPGFGTYEQYF.